Below, 15 T cell receptor beta chains from the same sample are listed, as sequenced in a study of T cell responses to AZD1222 COVID-19 vaccine. Profiling relied on immunoSEQ multiplex PCR, and the TCRdb table lists in-frame clones only, not all of them. The data hold roughly 150,000 clones, with about 90% observed a single time. Sequenced here: peripheral blood, sampled 28 days after the second AZD1222 dose. Receptor source: an adult who received the AZD1222 COVID-19 vaccine.

The rearrangement uses TRBV7-2 and TRBJ1-3, with a possible D match to TRBD1 (6 bases). The length of the CDR3 is 16 residues. Trimming took off 4 bases at V and 6 bases at J, with 19 bases between the two ends. CDR1 is SGHTA, CDR2 FQGNSA, per germline. Here the CDR3 reads CASSSTAVGTQNTIYF. The CDR3 DNA sequence: TGTGCCAGCAGCTCTACGGCTGTCGGGACACAAAACACCATATATTTT.

This chain connects TRBV9 to TRBJ1-2; 11 nucleotides line up with TRBD1. V lost 6 bases, J lost 7 bases, and 11 bases stayed unmatched. This CDR3 comprises 15 residues. Germline CDR1 is SGDLS and CDR2 is YYNGEE. The CDR3 sequence: CASTLFTGTGGGYTF. In DNA form, the CDR3 reads TGTGCCAGCACCCTTTTTACGGGGACAGGGGGTGGCTACACCTTC.

The V gene is TRBV7-2, the J gene TRBJ2-1; 9 nucleotides match TRBD2. The CDR3 length is 16 residues. The V gene's germline CDR1 is SGHTA and CDR2 FQGNSA. The J segment lost 1 base and the V segment lost 3 bases, leaving 4 bases of the junction unmatched. The CDR3 spells CASSFLAGRSYNEQFF. CDR3 nucleotide sequence: TGTGCCAGCAGCTTCCTAGCGGGAAGGTCCTACAATGAGCAGTTCTTC. Using reference TRBV7-2 and TRBJ2-1 for the parts outside the CDR3, the full variable domain is GAGVSQSPSNKVTEKGKDVELRCDPISGHTALYWYRQSLGQGLEFLIYFQGNSAPDKSGLPSDRFSAERTGGSVSTLTIQRTQQEDSAVYLCASSFLAGRSYNEQFFGPGTRLTVL.

V gene TRBV24-1 combines with J gene TRBJ2-3, with D unresolved. The CDR3 covers 15 residues. CDR1 and CDR2 (germline): KGHDR, SFDVKD. The V and J ends lost 5 bases and 5 bases respectively, with 16 bases between them. The CDR3 DNA sequence: TGTGCCACCAGTGCGTTTGGCCTCGAGCGAGATACGCAGTATTTT. Translating it yields CATSAFGLERDTQYF.

The V gene is TRBV28, the J gene TRBJ2-7; 8 bases match TRBD1. CDR3 length equals 13 residues. J was trimmed by 9 bases and V by 3 bases; bases with no gene match: 7. CDR1 and CDR2 (germline): MDHEN, SYDVKM. The CDR3 nucleotides read TGTGCCAGCAGTTTCCGACAGGGGCTCGTGCAGTACTTC. This encodes CASSFRQGLVQYF.

The chain employs TRBV25-1 and TRBJ2-5, with TRBD1 matching 8 bases. The germline gives CDR1 MGHDK, CDR2 SYGVNS. The CDR3 has 15 residues. The V segment lost 3 bases and the J segment 4 bases; nucleotides outside the gene matches: 7. CDR3: CASSDPGQGGETQYF. The CDR3 bases are TGTGCCAGCAGTGATCCTGGACAGGGCGGAGAGACCCAGTACTTC.

The CDR3 DNA reads TGTGCCAGCAGCCAAGGGGTCGGGGTGGGTAATTCACCCCTCCACTTT. Translating gives CASSQGVGVGNSPLHF. V usage is TRBV3-1 (or the pseudogene TRBV3-2) and J usage is TRBJ1-6; D uncertain. CDR3 length: 16 residues. Germline CDR1 LGHDT, CDR2 YNNKEL (reference sequence). V lost 1 base and J lost 6, with 13 bases in between.

The chain uses TRBV12-5 and TRBJ2-3, with D possibly matching TRBD2 (6 bases). The V gene lost 2 bases and the J gene lost 5 bases, with 29 bases spanning the gap. CDR1 and CDR2 from the germline V gene are LGHNT and FRNRAP. This CDR3 contains 20 residues. In DNA form, the CDR3 reads TGTGCTAGTGGTTTGCCAACAGTGGGGGAGAGCGGGTGGCGGAGAGATACGCAGTATTTT. Translation gives CASGLPTVGESGWRRDTQYF.

V gene TRBV23-1 combines with J gene TRBJ1-3; no reliable D call. TRBV23-1 is reported as an ORF; its role is uncertain. The CDR3 is 16 amino acids. V was trimmed by 2 bases and J by 2 bases, leaving 13 bases between them. CDR3 region: CASSQGSRFAGNTIYF. The CDR3 bases are TGCGCCAGCAGTCAAGGTTCTCGGTTCGCTGGAAACACCATATATTTT.

This chain links TRBV27 with TRBJ1-5; 7 positions agree with TRBD1. V trimming: 0 bases; J trimming: 3 bases; junction bases outside the gene matches: 2. Germline V gene data show CDR1 as MNHEY and CDR2 as SMNVEV (reference sequence). CDR3 size: 15 residues. Here the CDR3 DNA reads TGTGCCAGCAGTTTATCGACAGGGTTCAATCAGCCCCAGCATTTT. Translating gives CASSLSTGFNQPQHF.

The V and J genes are TRBV4-3 and TRBJ2-7, with 11 bases fitting TRBD2. Trimming cost V 0 bases and J 3 bases; bases outside gene matches: 4. Germline loops: CDR1 LGHNA, CDR2 YSLEER. The CDR3 runs 16 residues. The CDR3 reads CASSQDLTSGSYEQYF. CDR3 nucleotide sequence: TGCGCCAGCAGCCAAGATTTAACTAGCGGGAGCTACGAGCAGTACTTC.

The V call is TRBV15, the J call TRBJ1-5; D is possibly TRBD1 (5 bases). The CDR3 length is 16 residues. V lost 0 bases and J 3 bases, leaving 12 bases between the germline ends. The germline CDR1 and CDR2 sequences are LNHNV and YYDKDF (reference sequence). CDR3 coding DNA: TGTGCCACCAGCAGAGAGGGGGGTTCGTTCAATCAGCCCCAGCATTTT. Amino acid sequence: CATSREGGSFNQPQHF.

The chain has TRBV12-1 and TRBJ1-2. TRBV12-1 corresponds to a pseudogene. The CDR3 is 16 amino acids. The CDR3 spells CASSPARAGLRYGYTF. The DNA for the CDR3 is TGTGCCAGCAGCCCCGCGAGGGCAGGGTTAAGGTATGGCTACACCTTC.

This clone was found a few times. The chain has TRBV28 and TRBJ1-5, with D unresolved. The CDR3 is made up of 13 amino acids. Germline loops: CDR1 MDHEN, CDR2 SYDVKM. CDR3: CGEGRDGNQPQHF. The CDR3 nucleotides are TGTGGGGAGGGCAGAGATGGCAATCAGCCCCAGCATTTT.

The chain links TRBV19 to TRBJ1-5; D is possibly TRBD1 (5 bases). CDR3 length equals 15 residues. CDR1 and CDR2 (germline): LNHDA, SQIVND (reference sequence). The V gene lost 9 bases and the J gene lost 0 bases, with 15 bases spanning the gap. As DNA, the CDR3 is TGTGCCAGCACCCTGCGACAGAATAGCAATCAGCCCCAGCATTTT. Translated: CASTLRQNSNQPQHF.